These 11 T cell receptor beta chains came from one sample sequenced in a study of control samples from healthy donors and cancer patients. The table came from immunoSEQ multiplex PCR; TCRdb's copy has only in-frame clones and leaves some out. The data show approximately 190,000 clones, about 91% seen once. The sample comprised blood. The receptors were gathered from a man aged 25 to 45 in good health.

This clone has only one observation. The CDR3 nucleotides read TGTGCCAGCAGTGGGGGGAGGGGGCAACAGCCCCAGCATTTT. This encodes CASSGGRGQQPQHF. The chain has TRBV2 and TRBJ1-5, with 7 bases matching TRBD1. Per germline, CDR1 SNHLY and CDR2 FYNNEI. CDR3 length equals 14 residues. The V segment lost 4 bases and the J segment 7 bases; nucleotides outside the gene matches: 7.

The chain employs TRBV10-3 and TRBJ2-3; the D gene is possibly TRBD2 (6 bases). Trimming took 8 bases from V and 2 from J, leaving 11 bases between them. CDR1 and CDR2 from the germline V gene are ENHRY and SYGVKD. This CDR3 comprises 13 residues. CDR3 amino acids: CAIRRDSTDTQYF. The CDR3 DNA sequence: TGTGCCATCCGGCGGGACTCCACAGATACGCAGTATTTT.

This clone appeared a single time. The chain uses TRBV30 and TRBJ2-4; the D gene could be TRBD1 or TRBD2 (6 bases each). The V gene's germline CDR1 is GTSNPN and CDR2 SVGIG (reference sequence). The germline V and J ends were trimmed by 5 bases and 8 bases, with 16 bases remaining between them. This CDR3 has 13 residues. The CDR3 DNA sequence: TGTGCCTGGCCTTTATGGGGGGCTGACATTCAGTACTTC. Its protein is CAWPLWGADIQYF. Looking up the rest from reference TRBV30 and TRBJ2-4 gives the full variable domain: SQTIHQWPATLVQPVGSPLSLECTVEGTSNPNLYWYRQAAGRGLQLLFYSVGIGQISSEVPQNLSASRPQDRQFILSSKKLLLSDSGFYLCAWPLWGADIQYFGAGTRLSVL.

This sequence joins TRBV19 and TRBJ1-6; TRBD1 matches at 9 bases. V lost 4 bases and J lost 10; bases outside the gene matches: 5. Germline-derived CDR1 and CDR2 are LNHDA and SQIVND (reference sequence). CDR3 length: 14 amino acids. CDR3: CASSRRTGDSPLHF. DNA of the CDR3: TGTGCCAGTAGTAGACGGACAGGGGACTCACCCCTCCACTTT.

This rearrangement joins TRBV24-1 to TRBJ2-1; possible D gene TRBD2, 5 bases. Per germline, CDR1 KGHDR and CDR2 SFDVKD. The CDR3 totals 17 residues. V lost 5 bases and J 7 bases, leaving 23 bases between the germline ends. CDR3 amino acids: CATSVVGAGVGDNEQFF. CDR3 in DNA: TGTGCCACCAGTGTAGTCGGAGCCGGGGTGGGAGATAATGAGCAGTTCTTC.

The J gene is TRBJ2-2, the V gene TRBV4-1, with 14 positions matching TRBD2. V lost 1 base to trimming and J lost 4 bases; unmatched junction nucleotides: 5. The CDR3 is 18 residues long. From germline, CDR1 is MGHRA and CDR2 YSYEKL. CDR3 coding DNA: TGCGCCAGCAGCCAAGGGACTAGCGGGGGGATTACCACCGGGGAGCTGTTTTTT. Protein: CASSQGTSGGITTGELFF.

The chain couples TRBV7-9 to TRBJ2-3; TRBD2 agrees at 16 bases. Germline V gives CDR1 SEHNR, CDR2 FQNEAQ (reference sequence). Trimming at V came to 5 bases and at J to 6 bases, leaving 2 bases not matched to a gene. This CDR3 has 15 amino acids. Here the CDR3 reads CASSMGLAGGDTQYF. CDR3 coding DNA: TGTGCCAGCAGCATGGGACTAGCGGGGGGGGATACGCAGTATTTT. The full variable domain, rest sourced from reference TRBV7-9 and TRBJ2-3, is DTGVSQNPRHKITKRGQNVTFRCDPISEHNRLYWYRQTLGQGPEFLTYFQNEAQLEKSRLLSDRFSAERPKGSFSTLEIQRTEQGDSAMYLCASSMGLAGGDTQYFGPGTRLTVL.

V gene TRBV20-1 combines with J gene TRBJ1-6; D gene unclear. CDR1 is DFQATT, CDR2 SNEGSKA, per germline (reference sequence). This CDR3 contains 13 residues. V was pared by 3 bases and J by 8 bases, with 11 bases between. The chain's CDR3 is CSASPVYDSPLHF. DNA of the CDR3: TGCAGTGCTAGTCCCGTTTATGATTCACCCCTCCACTTT.

The chain has TRBV7-8 and TRBJ1-5; TRBD1 might be the D (6 bases). The CDR3 loop spans 17 amino acids. V was pared by 4 bases and J by 0 bases, with 16 bases between. Germline V gene lookup returns CDR1 SGHVS and CDR2 FQNEAQ. The chain's CDR3 is CASSSSGGVNSNQPQHF. The CDR3 nucleotides read TGTGCCAGCAGCTCGAGTGGGGGCGTCAATAGCAATCAGCCCCAGCATTTT.

This clone was seen more than once but under ten times. The chain recombines TRBV10-3 with TRBJ1-1; D remains unclear. The germline V and J ends were trimmed by 3 bases and 0 bases, with 11 bases remaining between them. This CDR3 spans 15 amino acids. Germline-derived CDR1 and CDR2 are ENHRY and SYGVKD. The CDR3: CAISETVSLNTEAFF. The CDR3 region has the DNA TGTGCCATCAGTGAAACGGTTTCCCTGAACACTGAAGCTTTCTTT.

The chain employs TRBV24-1 and TRBJ2-1; D is perhaps TRBD1 or TRBD2 (5 bases each). Trimming took 3 bases from V and 9 from J, leaving 17 bases between them. This CDR3 has 15 residues. CDR1 KGHDR and CDR2 SFDVKD come from the germline V gene. CDR3: CATSDRLGDGAEQFF. The CDR3 region has the DNA TGTGCCACCAGTGATCGGTTGGGGGACGGAGCTGAGCAGTTCTTC.